Each of the 16 T cell receptor beta chains below was sequenced from the same sample in a study of shared clonotypes between healthy human individuals. Profiled with immunoSEQ multiplex PCR; TCRdb holds only in-frame clones, not every one. The sample holds 2 million to 3 million clones, approximately 93% seen once. Sequences were obtained from naive CD4+ T cells from PBMCs. This sample's subset: CD45RA+ positively selected. These receptors were obtained from a man between 18 and 35 years old in good health. Some clones in this sample may be carry-over from other donors' samples.

The chain is built from TRBV5-1 and TRBJ2-2; tentatively, D is TRBD2 (6 bases). V was cut by 0 bases and J by 5 bases, with 14 bases left in between. Germline loops: CDR1 SGHRS, CDR2 YFSETQ. CDR3 length: 16 residues. The CDR3 protein is CASSLEPGAVTGELFF. The CDR3 DNA reads as TGCGCCAGCAGCTTGGAACCGGGAGCAGTGACCGGGGAGCTGTTTTTT. The whole variable domain, filled in from reference TRBV5-1 and TRBJ2-2, reads KAGVTQTPRYLIKTRGQQVTLSCSPISGHRSVSWYQQTPGQGLQFLFEYFSETQRNKGNFPGRFSGRQFSNSRSEMNVSTLELGDSALYLCASSLEPGAVTGELFFGEGSRLTVL.

The gene calls are TRBV5-1 and TRBJ2-7; the D is unclear. The CDR3 has 14 amino acids. Between the trimmed V and J ends, which lost 4 bases and 3 bases, there was a span of 14 bases. Germline CDR1 SGHRS, CDR2 YFSETQ. CDR3 sequence reads: CASSPVPLNYEQYF. The CDR3 DNA follows: TGCGCCAGCAGCCCCGTACCCTTGAACTACGAGCAGTACTTC.

J is TRBJ2-1 and V is TRBV19, with D perhaps given as TRBD1 or TRBD2 (5 bases each). The CDR3 is made up of 12 amino acids. Deletions cut 7 bases from V and 9 bases from J, with 13 bases between. The germline V gene encodes CDR1 LNHDA and CDR2 SQIVND (reference sequence). In DNA, the CDR3 is TGTGCCAGTACCACTAGGGACGTTGAGCAGTTCTTC. Its protein product is CASTTRDVEQFF.

The V call is TRBV9, the J call TRBJ2-3, with D unresolved. The V end lost 6 bases, the J end lost 0 bases, and 17 bases lay between the germline ends. The CDR3 runs to 16 residues. CDR1 is SGDLS and CDR2 is YYNGEE in the germline V gene. In nucleotides, the CDR3 is TGTGCCAGCACCCCACCAACTGGCGCTAGCACAGATACGCAGTATTTT. Translation: CASTPPTGASTDTQYF.

The chain is built from TRBV6-6 and TRBJ2-5, with 10 bases matching TRBD2. The CDR3 runs 14 residues. The J segment lost 4 bases and the V segment lost 6 bases, leaving 5 bases of the junction unmatched. Germline-derived CDR1 and CDR2 are MNHNY and SVGAGI (reference sequence). The CDR3 loop reads CASSRLAGGETQYF. The CDR3 DNA sequence: TGTGCCAGCAGCCGGTTAGCGGGAGGAGAGACCCAGTACTTC.

This chain links TRBV18 with TRBJ2-1, with 7 bases matching TRBD1. V was pared by 3 bases and J by 9 bases, with 11 bases of the junction left unmatched. The CDR3 consists of 15 residues. Per germline, CDR1 KGHSH and CDR2 LQKENI. The CDR3, as DNA: TGTGCCAGCTCACCTCCAGAGAACAGGGGTGTTGAGCAGTTCTTC. Translation: CASSPPENRGVEQFF.

The chain is built from TRBV4-3 and TRBJ1-1, with D hard to call. The V and J ends lost 1 base and 0 bases respectively, with 6 bases between them. The CDR3 extends over 14 amino acids. Germline loops: CDR1 LGHNA, CDR2 YSLEER. The CDR3 is CASSQGRLNTEAFF. The CDR3 DNA sequence: TGCGCCAGCAGCCAAGGGCGGTTGAACACTGAAGCTTTCTTT.

The rearrangement links TRBV4-1 to TRBJ2-7, with D maybe TRBD2 (6 bases). The germline CDR1 and CDR2 sequences are MGHRA and YSYEKL. The CDR3 sequence is 18 residues long. The V and J ends lost 2 bases and 6 bases respectively, with 26 bases between them. The CDR3 DNA sequence: TGCGCCAGCAGCCAACCACCCGGGGGAGGACCAGCCTCAGTCGAGCAGTACTTC. This gives the protein CASSQPPGGGPASVEQYF.

The chain employs TRBV27 and TRBJ1-5; no clear D. Trimming took 3 bases from V and 9 from J, leaving 12 bases between them. CDR3 length: 13 amino acids. Germline V CDR1 and CDR2: MNHEY, SMNVEV (reference sequence). CDR3 residues: CASSFSPSRPQHF. CDR3 DNA: TGTGCCAGCAGTTTTTCTCCGAGTCGGCCCCAGCATTTT.

The chain links TRBV5-8 to TRBJ1-3; no firm D call. The CDR3 is 14 amino acids. V was trimmed by 0 bases and J by 0 bases, leaving 4 bases between them. Germline V CDR1 and CDR2: SGHTS, YDEGEE. The CDR3 DNA is TGTGCCAGCAGCTTGGTCGTCTCTGGAAACACCATATATTTT. Translated: CASSLVVSGNTIYF.

CDR3 bases: TGTGCCAGCAGTAACCGTGGCGGCCTAGATAATGAAAAACTGTTTTTT. This gives the protein CASSNRGGLDNEKLFF. V gene TRBV28 combines with J gene TRBJ1-4; D gene uncertain. CDR1 MDHEN and CDR2 SYDVKM come from the germline V gene. The CDR3 loop spans 16 amino acids. V dropped 5 bases and J dropped 4 bases, with 17 bases sitting between them. The full variable domain, its missing parts supplied by reference TRBV28 and TRBJ1-4, is DVKVTQSSRYLVKRTGEKVFLECVQDMDHENMFWYRQDPGLGLRLIYFSYDVKMKEKGDIPEGYSVSREKKERFSLILESASTNQTSMYLCASSNRGGLDNEKLFFGSGTQLSVL.

The chain links TRBV29-1 to TRBJ2-1, with 7 bases aligning to TRBD2. V lost 6 bases, J lost 5 bases, and 10 bases stayed unmatched. The CDR3 sequence is 14 residues long. Germline values: CDR1 SQVTM, CDR2 ANQGSEA. This CDR3 is CSVRRSGGHNEQFF. The CDR3 DNA sequence: TGCAGCGTCCGGCGGTCGGGGGGTCACAATGAGCAGTTCTTC.

This chain links TRBV5-1 with TRBJ2-1, with 12 bases aligning to TRBD1. V trimming: 4 bases; J trimming: 10 bases; junction bases outside the gene matches: 6. The CDR3 extends over 14 amino acids. Germline CDR1 is SGHRS and CDR2 is YFSETQ. The CDR3 protein is CASSPGQGAGEQFF. CDR3 DNA sequence: TGCGCCAGCAGCCCGGGACAGGGGGCAGGGGAGCAGTTCTTC.

The V call is TRBV28, the J call TRBJ1-1; TRBD1 aligns across 9 bases. The germline gives CDR1 MDHEN, CDR2 SYDVKM. The CDR3 is made up of 15 amino acids. Unmatched junction bases numbered 9, after V lost 3 bases and J lost 7 bases. CDR3 DNA sequence: TGTGCCAGCAGTTTTTTTGGGACAGGGTATGGTGAAGCTTTCTTT. Amino acid sequence: CASSFFGTGYGEAFF.

With regard to this clone: This sample includes further DNA sequences coding for the same CDR3. The rearrangement uses TRBV6-5 and TRBJ2-7; D unresolved. This CDR3 comprises 14 residues. The germline V gene encodes CDR1 MNHEY and CDR2 SVGAGI. The ends were cut back, 6 bases at V and 2 bases at J, with 14 bases in the middle. This CDR3 reads CASRTSGGTYEQYF. In DNA, the CDR3 is TGTGCCAGCAGGACCTCAGGCGGAACCTACGAGCAGTACTTC.

The chain uses TRBV18 and TRBJ2-7; 9 bases align to TRBD1. The CDR3 is 15 residues long. CDR1 is KGHSH, CDR2 LQKENI, per germline. The V and J ends lost 1 base and 7 bases, in that order; junction bases with no gene match: 8. The CDR3 DNA is TGTGCCAGCTCACCACTCGGGACAGGGCTTCGGGAGCAGTACTTC. This codes for CASSPLGTGLREQYF.